This T cell receptor beta chain came from a study of blood T cell repertoires in COVID-19. In the original processing: Estimation of nucleated cell counts was performed using reference gene primer amplification. Repertoires were generated with immunoSEQ multiplex PCR, while TCRdb's copy carries only in-frame clones and drops some. That table supplies the V and J calls and clone size; D and trimming were determined from the DNA. The table includes roughly 95,000 clones, over 70% detected once. This CDR3 contains 15 residues. CDR1 SGHTA and CDR2 FQGTGA come from the germline V gene. Trimming left V 2 bases short and J 3 bases short, with 11 bases between.

Sequences were obtained from peripheral blood. V gene TRBV7-3 combines with J gene TRBJ2-1; D is possibly TRBD2 (7 bases). This clonotype originated in a man between 60 and 75 years old with acute or convalescent COVID-19. The CDR3 region has the DNA TGTGCCAGCAGCTTAGCGGGGGCCCACTACAATGAGCAGTTCTTC. The encoded protein is CASSLAGAHYNEQFF.